Presented here are 10 T cell receptor beta chains from one specimen sequenced in a study of cytomegalovirus exposure and HLA in healthy donors. Both 60 Vbeta primers and 13 Jbeta primers went into the PCR. Clones were read by immunoSEQ multiplex PCR, and TCRdb kept only the in-frame ones, dropping some. This sample has about 150,000 clones, with more than 60% found just once. Source material: PBMCs. The receptor source for this set is a man aged 35-49 years in good health and CMV-seropositive.

This chain joins TRBV25-1 and TRBJ2-3, with 8 bases matching TRBD2. Germline V gene data show CDR1 as MGHDK and CDR2 as SYGVNS. The J segment lost 5 bases and the V segment lost 2 bases, leaving 9 bases of the junction unmatched. This CDR3 has 16 residues. The CDR3 DNA reads TGTGCCAGCAGTGAAGGTTTGCGGGGGGATTTAGATACGCAGTATTTT. Protein: CASSEGLRGDLDTQYF.

J is TRBJ1-4 and V is TRBV5-1, with a weak D call TRBD1 (5 bases). The CDR3 is 15 residues long. V was cut by 0 bases and J by 6 bases, with 12 bases left in between. Germline V gene lookup returns CDR1 SGHRS and CDR2 YFSETQ. CDR3 residues: CASSLEGEEYEKLFF. CDR3 nucleotides: TGCGCCAGCAGCTTGGAAGGGGAGGAGTATGAAAAACTGTTTTTT.

The chain uses TRBV5-1 and TRBJ2-7; 10 bases agree with TRBD2. V gave up 2 bases and J gave up 7 bases; unmatched junction bases: 9. The CDR3 is 15 amino acids. Germline CDR1 reads SGHRS; CDR2 reads YFSETQ. CDR3 region: CASSLRTSGFGEQYF. CDR3 DNA sequence: TGCGCCAGCAGCTTACGGACTAGCGGTTTCGGGGAGCAGTACTTC.

The chain employs TRBV13 and TRBJ2-1; D may be TRBD2 (6 bases). V was pared by 6 bases and J by 6 bases, with 24 bases between. Germline values: CDR1 PRHDT, CDR2 FYEKMQ (reference sequence). The CDR3 is 17 amino acids. The CDR3 region is CASRSGQPGRGSNEQFF. The CDR3 nucleotides read TGTGCCAGCAGATCCGGACAACCCGGGCGGGGTTCCAATGAGCAGTTCTTC.

This clone was seen just once. The V and J genes are TRBV18 and TRBJ2-7; possibly TRBD2 for D (6 bases). The CDR3 loop spans 14 amino acids. V dropped 1 base and J dropped 3 bases, with 10 bases sitting between them. Germline lookup yields CDR1 KGHSH and CDR2 LQKENI. CDR3 loop: CASSPRVGSYEQYF. For the CDR3, the DNA is TGTGCCAGCTCACCACGCGTCGGGAGCTACGAGCAGTACTTC.

The rearrangement links TRBV7-8 to TRBJ1-4; D not resolved. Germline V gene data show CDR1 as SGHVS and CDR2 as FQNEAQ. The V gene lost 5 bases and the J gene lost 2 bases, with 15 bases spanning the gap. This CDR3 comprises 16 residues. CDR3 sequence reads: CASSVGKTGTNEKLFF. The CDR3 DNA reads as TGTGCCAGCAGCGTAGGTAAGACGGGGACTAATGAAAAACTGTTTTTT.

V and J are TRBV27 and TRBJ1-4; D not certain. Trimming removed 3 bases from V and 8 bases from J, with 13 bases in between. The germline V gene has CDR1 MNHEY and CDR2 SMNVEV (reference sequence). The CDR3 length is 14 residues. CDR3 loop: CASSFGSQVEKLFF. The CDR3, as DNA: TGTGCCAGCAGTTTTGGGTCCCAGGTGGAAAAACTGTTTTTT.

This chain links TRBV5-1 with TRBJ1-4; 9 nucleotides align to TRBD1. V gave up 1 base and J gave up 8 bases; unmatched junction bases: 6. Germline values: CDR1 SGHRS, CDR2 YFSETQ. The CDR3 covers 15 residues. The DNA of the CDR3 is TGCGCCAGCAGCTTGACCGGGACAGGGCAAGAAAAACTGTTTTTT. It encodes CASSLTGTGQEKLFF. Full variable domain (remainder filled in from reference TRBV5-1 and TRBJ1-4): KAGVTQTPRYLIKTRGQQVTLSCSPISGHRSVSWYQQTPGQGLQFLFEYFSETQRNKGNFPGRFSGRQFSNSRSEMNVSTLELGDSALYLCASSLTGTGQEKLFFGSGTQLSVL.

The V and J genes are TRBV4-3 and TRBJ2-7; TRBD2 agrees at 10 bases. The CDR3 has 16 amino acids. Germline V lookup: CDR1 LGHNA, CDR2 YSLEER. V lost 2 bases, J lost 3 bases, and 7 bases stayed unmatched. The CDR3 here is CASSQNTLAGVYEQYF. CDR3 DNA sequence: TGCGCCAGCAGCCAAAATACTCTAGCGGGAGTCTACGAGCAGTACTTC.

V and J are TRBV14 and TRBJ2-1, with 10 nucleotides matching TRBD2. The CDR3 has 15 amino acids. Germline-derived CDR1 and CDR2 are SGHDN and FVKESK. V lost 1 base, J lost 7 bases, and 4 bases stayed unmatched. CDR3 coding DNA: TGTGCCAGCAGCCAAGCACTAGCGGGACCAAATGAGCAGTTCTTC. Its translation is CASSQALAGPNEQFF.